This T cell receptor (beta chain) was captured by sequencing in a study of T cell responses to AZD1222 COVID-19 vaccine. Findings of the study overall: Clonal diversity may have been underestimated, and the donors were mostly white British, with more females than males. Seropositive at baseline were only a handful of AZD1222 recipients.

Clones were sequenced by immunoSEQ multiplex PCR, and TCRdb holds only the in-frame ones, with some missing. Counted here are roughly 120,000 clones, over 85% occurring once; the ten biggest clones make up about 2.6%. In germline, CDR1 is SGHTA, CDR2 FQGNSA. J lost 3 bases, V lost 3 bases, and 4 bases had no gene match. CDR3 length: 15 residues. As concerns this clone: Antigen: not known.

The chain links TRBV7-2 to TRBJ2-1, with 8 bases aligning to TRBD1. The TCR sequence derives from an adult who received the AZD1222 COVID-19 vaccine. Here the sequenced sample was peripheral blood, taken 28 days after the second AZD1222 dose. The CDR3 DNA is TGTGCCAGCAGCTTTGGGACAGGTTACTACAATGAGCAGTTCTTC. Residues: CASSFGTGYYNEQFF.